This T cell receptor (beta chain) was sequenced during a study of T cells generated in artificial thymic organoids (dated by TCRdb to 2017 to 2019). About the study as a whole: TCR alpha and beta CDR3 repertoires of in vitro artificial thymic organoid-derived CD8 single positive T cells were compared with thymic and peripheral blood naive CD8 T cells. The repertoire sequencing data shown were described as representative of three independent experiments.

Based on the germline V gene (reference sequence), the CDR1 and CDR2 sequences are MNHNY and SVGAGI. The CDR3 holds 15 amino acids from the cysteine to the phenylalanine. The entry retains the CDR3 DNA only, 45 bases that are in frame from base 1. Trimming removed 5 bases from V and 3 bases from J, leaving 17 bases between the germline ends. Only a few counts were recorded for this clonotype. Its antigen is still unknown. Base qualities are not provided; no much larger clone lies one nucleotide away. TCRalpha and TCRbeta libraries were amplified separately by semi-nested PCR with Advantage 2 and reverse primers in the TRAC or TRBC constant regions. The amount of total RNA going into first-strand cDNA synthesis ranged between about 3.5 and 550 ng. TCR cDNA libraries were generated by 5'-RACE using the SMARTer PCR cDNA Synthesis kit, with a poly-dT primer for first-strand synthesis. Each semi-nested reverse primer in the constant region carried a 5-nucleotide sample-specific barcode, and the resulting products were cleaned up with the Zymo DNA Clean and Concentrator-5 kit. Up to ten barcoded samples were pooled, ligated to Illumina adaptors and sequenced on an Illumina MiSeq as 2 x 150 bp paired-end reads. Per the original workflow: After demultiplexing, reads were aligned with BLAT to a custom library containing all human TRAV, TRAJ, TRBV, TRBD and TRBJ combinations from IMGT. The best BLAT hits were picked using pslCDnaFilter (-maxAligns=1, -ignoreIntrons), and custom Perl scripts were used to calculate clonotype frequencies. TCRdb reanalyzed the raw reads on its own, using fastp at Q25 for trimming and MiXCR for clone calling, and kept in-frame beta chains. Rows with one shared CDR3 protein collapse into an entry with the most common genes and DNA. TCRdb's processing, not the authors', yielded these V and J calls. The sample table shows some 7,200 distinct CDR3 sequences, and 24% are seen once. In total, the top ten clones hold roughly 3.3% of the sample.

Overall results and qualifications from the work: Physiological TCR clonotype diversity, comparable to that of thymic and blood naive CD8 T cells, was observed in organoid-derived CD8 single positive T cells. No skewed Valpha or Vbeta usage was observed in organoid-derived T cells, a finding that argues against dominance of unconventional lineages or clonal expansions.

To build the artificial thymic organoids, human HSPCs were aggregated with MS5 murine stromal cells that had been transduced with human DLL1, and the aggregates were cultured at an air-liquid interface. FACS-purified CD34+CD3- hematopoietic stem and progenitor cells depleted of residual T cells were used to seed the organoids. The culture medium for the organoids was serum-free RB27, which consists of RPMI 1640 supplemented with B27, FLT3L, IL-7 and ascorbic acid. Before RNA extraction, CD3+TCRalphabeta+CD8 single positive T cells from organoids and thymus were sorted by FACS. Total RNA was purified from roughly 40,000 to 200,000 sorted cells per sample with the RNeasy Micro kit, and quality checked on an Agilent RNA 6000 Nano chip.

The receptor's source is a human donor who gave cord blood stem cells for thymic organoid culture, a cardiac surgery patient who gave postnatal thymus, or a blood donor (not recorded which). Sequencing was carried out using naive CD8+ T cells grown in artificial thymic organoids from cord blood stem and progenitor cells. Per the publication, the cell subset or site label means: CD3+TCRalphabeta+CD8SP T cells; for blood, CD45RO-CCR7+ naive CD8+ T cells. Recombination linked TRBV6-6 to TRBJ2-7, with no reliable assignment of the D segment. The DNA is TGTGCCAGCAGTCCATTGGGTCTCAGCTGCTACGAGCAGTACTTC. It specifies CASSPLGLSCYEQYF.